This TCR beta chain was captured in a study of cytomegalovirus exposure and HLA in healthy donors. Whole-study results and caveats: Later work associated fewer than 20,000 TCR beta sequences with HLA alleles at 0.05 false discovery rate. HLA restriction was apparent for most CMV-associated TCR beta chains in a later analysis.

Germline-derived CDR1 and CDR2 are LNHDA and SQIVND (reference sequence). V was shortened by 4 bases and J by 0 bases, with 7 bases between the two germline ends. The CDR3 length is 13 residues. In the PCR, 60 Vbeta and 13 Jbeta primers were used. Some clones are missing from TCRdb's copy, which holds only in-frame ones; the method was immunoSEQ multiplex PCR. The sample holds hundreds of thousands of clones, roughly 90% seen once. Of note for this clone: Antigen: not known.

The sample consisted of PBMCs. This sequence originates from a woman under 30 in good health and CMV-seronegative. The chain employs TRBV19 and TRBJ2-7; D remains ambiguous. CDR3 nucleotides: TGTGCCAGTAGTACGGGTCACTCCTACGAGCAGTACTTC. Protein product: CASSTGHSYEQYF.